The 24 T cell receptor beta chains below come from one sample, sequenced in a study of Ad26.COV2.S vaccination and SARS-CoV-2 variants. Some clones are missing from TCRdb's copy, which holds only in-frame ones; the method was immunoSEQ multiplex PCR. The sample lists 300,000 to 400,000 clones; about nine tenths were seen once. Treatment specified: some 19 received Ad26.COV2.S at low or high dose, single or two shots; about 5 received placebo; per-sample allocation not given. The samples were gathered on day 63 after the first injection of vaccine or placebo. The starting material was peripheral blood, obtained in a trial of Ad26.COV2.S vaccine versus placebo. These TCRs come from a person between 18 and 60 years old who received the Ad26.COV2.S COVID-19 vaccine or a placebo.

The chain couples TRBV14 to TRBJ1-2, with D unclear. Trimming took off 1 base at V and 2 bases at J, with 5 bases between the two ends. Germline V gene lookup returns CDR1 SGHDN and CDR2 FVKESK. The CDR3 is 13 residues long. This CDR3 reads CASSQGLNYGYTF. The CDR3 DNA is TGTGCCAGCAGCCAAGGACTGAACTATGGCTACACCTTC. Full variable domain (missing parts from reference TRBV14 and TRBJ1-2): EAGVTQFPSHSVIEKGQTVTLRCDPISGHDNLYWYRRVMGKEIKFLLHFVKESKQDESGMPNNRFLAERTGGTYSTLKVQPAELEDSGVYFCASSQGLNYGYTFGSGTRLTVV.

J is TRBJ2-7 and V is TRBV3-1 (or the pseudogene TRBV3-2); 7 nucleotides match TRBD2. The CDR3 totals 14 residues. Unmatched junction bases numbered 9, after V lost 4 bases and J lost 6 bases. Germline V gene data show CDR1 as LGHDT and CDR2 as YNNKEL (reference sequence). CDR3 in amino acids: CASSPTGLVGEQYF. CDR3 DNA sequence: TGTGCCAGCAGCCCGACCGGACTAGTGGGCGAGCAGTACTTC.

The genes are TRBV19 and TRBJ2-3; no reliable D call. The V gene lost 8 bases and the J gene lost 7 bases, with 16 bases spanning the gap. The germline CDR1 and CDR2 sequences are LNHDA and SQIVND (reference sequence). The CDR3 is 13 amino acids. DNA for the CDR3: TGTGCCAGTGAACACTTACGCACCCATACGCAGTATTTT. Protein sequence: CASEHLRTHTQYF.

The chain couples TRBV19 to TRBJ1-2, with 8 bases aligning to TRBD1. Germline V gives CDR1 LNHDA, CDR2 SQIVND (reference sequence). The CDR3 length is 13 residues. V lost 4 bases and J lost 2; bases outside the gene matches: 0. The CDR3 sequence: CASSTGGNYGYTF. CDR3 bases: TGTGCCAGTAGTACAGGGGGCAACTATGGCTACACCTTC.

The CDR3 sequence: CAISNSGTSAYEQYF. Written as DNA, the CDR3 is TGTGCCATCAGCAACTCCGGGACTAGCGCCTACGAGCAGTACTTC. The rearrangement joins TRBV10-3 to TRBJ2-7, with 10 bases lining up with TRBD2. The J segment lost 2 bases and the V segment lost 6 bases, leaving 7 bases of the junction unmatched. This CDR3 has 15 residues. Germline CDR1 reads ENHRY; CDR2 reads SYGVKD.

The V and J genes are TRBV5-4 and TRBJ1-5, with D possibly TRBD1 on 5 matching bases. Germline loops: CDR1 SGHNT, CDR2 YYREEE (reference sequence). The CDR3 has 13 residues. Between the trimmed V and J ends, which lost 2 bases and 7 bases, there was a span of 10 bases. The CDR3: CASSFAGSQPQHF. CDR3 bases: TGTGCCAGCAGCTTTGCAGGGTCGCAGCCCCAGCATTTT.

V is TRBV7-6 and J is TRBJ2-1; D ambiguous. The V gene lost 2 bases and the J gene lost 3 bases, with 11 bases spanning the gap. The CDR3 sequence is 15 residues long. Germline V lookup: CDR1 SGHVS, CDR2 FNYEAQ. As DNA, the CDR3 is TGTGCCAGCAGCTTATCCCCGACTGTCTACAATGAGCAGTTCTTC. As protein: CASSLSPTVYNEQFF.

The CDR3 bases are TGTGCCAGCAGCTCCGACAGGGGCCTAGGGAAGATGTTTTTT. Protein sequence: CASSSDRGLGKMFF. The chain couples TRBV7-2 to TRBJ1-4; TRBD1 aligns across 8 bases. The length of the CDR3 is 14 residues. The V gene end was trimmed by 4 bases and the J gene end by 15 bases; junction bases not matched to a gene: 13. Germline V CDR1 and CDR2: SGHTA, FQGNSA.

V and J are TRBV5-1 and TRBJ2-2, with D perhaps assigned TRBD1 or TRBD2 (5 bases each). In germline, CDR1 is SGHRS, CDR2 YFSETQ. Trimming stripped 2 bases from V and 0 bases from J, with 11 bases between. The CDR3 length is 16 residues. The CDR3 DNA is TGCGCCAGCAGCTTTGACAGCGGTCCGAACACCGGGGAGCTGTTTTTT. Its translation is CASSFDSGPNTGELFF.

With respect to this clone: The germline gene is not matched at one end of the junction; a read error may be the cause. The V call is TRBV7-2, the J call TRBJ2-7; TRBD1 matches at 11 bases. Looked up from germline, CDR1 is SGHTA and CDR2 is FQGNSA. This CDR3 comprises 19 residues. CDR3 nucleotide sequence: TGTGCCAGCAGATTAGCCGGGACAGGGGGTCCACTTAGCTCCTACGAGCAGTACTTC. As protein: CASRLAGTGGPLSSYEQYF.

V usage is TRBV7-9 and J usage is TRBJ1-2; 9 nucleotides match TRBD1. This CDR3 comprises 16 residues. V dropped 2 bases and J dropped 8; count of bases not matched to a gene: 12. Germline V lookup: CDR1 SEHNR, CDR2 FQNEAQ (reference sequence). This chain's CDR3 is CASSLILGRTGDGYTF. The CDR3 DNA follows: TGTGCCAGCAGCTTAATATTGGGTCGGACAGGGGACGGCTACACCTTC.

J is TRBJ2-2 and V is TRBV19, with D uncertain. Germline values: CDR1 LNHDA, CDR2 SQIVND (reference sequence). The CDR3 is 13 residues long. Deletions cut 3 bases from V and 2 bases from J, with 4 bases between. The CDR3 reads CASSIGNTGELFF. CDR3 DNA: TGTGCCAGTAGTATCGGTAACACCGGGGAGCTGTTTTTT. The full variable domain, its missing parts supplied by reference TRBV19 and TRBJ2-2, is DGGITQSPKYLFRKEGQNVTLSCEQNLNHDAMYWYRQDPGQGLRLIYYSQIVNDFQKGDIAEGYSVSREKKESFPLTVTSAQKNPTAFYLCASSIGNTGELFFGEGSRLTVL.

J is TRBJ1-2 and V is TRBV7-3; D is uncertain. The CDR3 runs to 16 residues. Germline V gene sequence: CDR1 SGHTA, CDR2 FQGTGA. The V end lost 5 bases, the J end lost 4 bases, and 20 bases lay between the germline ends. CDR3 DNA: TGTGCCAGCAGCCCCGATAGGAGCCCTGGAGGCTATGGCTACACCTTC. Its protein product is CASSPDRSPGGYGYTF.

This sequence joins TRBV18 and TRBJ2-5; D perhaps matches TRBD2 (5 bases). Germline V gene lookup returns CDR1 KGHSH and CDR2 LQKENI. Trimming stripped 3 bases from V and 2 bases from J, with 10 bases between. The CDR3 extends over 14 amino acids. CDR3 nucleotides: TGTGCCAGCTCACCCCGCAGCGGTCAAGAGACCCAGTACTTC. This sequence encodes CASSPRSGQETQYF.

J is TRBJ2-5 and V is TRBV14; a possible D gene is TRBD1 (5 bases). The CDR3 contains 16 residues. Trimming stripped 1 base from V and 1 base from J, with 13 bases between. Germline CDR1 SGHDN, CDR2 FVKESK. CDR3 bases: TGTGCCAGCAGCCAAGGTAGCAGGGTGGGCCAAGAGACCCAGTACTTC. Its protein is CASSQGSRVGQETQYF.

This chain connects TRBV10-3 to TRBJ2-1; D remains unclear. This CDR3 region has 15 residues. The V gene lost 0 bases and the J gene lost 2 bases, with 8 bases spanning the gap. Germline V CDR1 and CDR2: ENHRY, SYGVKD. CDR3 region: CAISESRDTYNEQFF. CDR3 DNA: TGTGCCATCAGTGAGTCTAGAGATACCTACAATGAGCAGTTCTTC.

The chain couples TRBV12-3 or TRBV12-4 to TRBJ2-7; D is undetermined. The CDR3 loop spans 12 amino acids. Trimming removed 8 bases from V and 0 bases from J, with 8 bases in between. The CDR3 DNA reads as TGTGCCAGCGGGGAAACCTCCTACGAGCAGTACTTC. Translating gives CASGETSYEQYF.

This clone has just one count. The rearrangement joins TRBV5-1 to TRBJ1-4; no clear D gene. Germline CDR1 reads SGHRS; CDR2 reads YFSETQ. The CDR3 is 16 residues long. The germline V and J ends were trimmed by 0 bases and 0 bases, with 9 bases remaining between them. CDR3 DNA: TGCGCCAGCAGCTTGGTCTTCATCTCAACTAATGAAAAACTGTTTTTT. It translates to CASSLVFISTNEKLFF.

The rearrangement links TRBV6-5 to TRBJ1-2; D is uncertain. This CDR3 comprises 13 residues. The germline gives CDR1 MNHEY, CDR2 SVGAGI. Trimming stripped 7 bases from V and 2 bases from J, with 11 bases between. The CDR3 DNA reads TGTGCCAGCAAAAGCTTTTCAAACTATGGCTACACCTTC. Protein: CASKSFSNYGYTF.

This clone was seen only once. J is TRBJ1-4 and V is TRBV30, with 8 bases lining up with TRBD1. V shed 0 bases, J shed 5 bases, and the junction held 8 bases outside the gene matches. The CDR3 has 16 residues. Germline CDR1 GTSNPN, CDR2 SVGIG (reference sequence). This CDR3 is CAWSVYTGGRNEKLFF. The CDR3 DNA sequence: TGTGCCTGGAGTGTATATACAGGGGGTAGGAATGAAAAACTGTTTTTT.

V usage is TRBV19 and J usage is TRBJ2-7, with TRBD1 matching 9 bases. The CDR3 has 13 amino acids. Germline V CDR1 and CDR2: LNHDA, SQIVND (reference sequence). Germline trimming cut 11 bases from V and 1 base from J; bases unmatched to any gene: 6. CDR3 sequence (DNA): TGTGCCTCAAGGGACAGGGCTTCCTACGAGCAGTACTTC. This gives the protein CASRDRASYEQYF.

Concerning this clone: A junction end diverges from the germline sequence, so it may reflect a read error. The genes are TRBV28 and TRBJ1-1; perhaps TRBD1 as D (6 bases). There are 14 residues in the CDR3. From germline, CDR1 is MDHEN and CDR2 SYDVKM. Written as DNA, the CDR3 is TGTGCCAGCAGCACCACAGGGTTGAAGACTGAAGCTTTCTTT. Encoded protein: CASSTTGLKTEAFF.

The rearrangement uses TRBV19 and TRBJ1-3; the D is unclear. The ends were cut back, 1 base at V and 0 bases at J, with 7 bases in the middle. The CDR3 is 15 residues long. Per the germline V gene, CDR1 is LNHDA and CDR2 is SQIVND (reference sequence). The CDR3 coding sequence is TGTGCCAGTAGTATAGTTAACTACTCTGGAAACACCATATATTTT. Translation gives CASSIVNYSGNTIYF.

CDR3 amino acids: CAISEWQANTEAFF. CDR3 DNA sequence: TGTGCCATCAGTGAGTGGCAGGCGAACACTGAAGCTTTCTTT. J is TRBJ1-1 and V is TRBV10-3; D gene ambiguous. V was shortened by 1 base and J by 1 base, with 7 bases between the two germline ends. Germline V gene sequence: CDR1 ENHRY, CDR2 SYGVKD. The CDR3 totals 14 residues.